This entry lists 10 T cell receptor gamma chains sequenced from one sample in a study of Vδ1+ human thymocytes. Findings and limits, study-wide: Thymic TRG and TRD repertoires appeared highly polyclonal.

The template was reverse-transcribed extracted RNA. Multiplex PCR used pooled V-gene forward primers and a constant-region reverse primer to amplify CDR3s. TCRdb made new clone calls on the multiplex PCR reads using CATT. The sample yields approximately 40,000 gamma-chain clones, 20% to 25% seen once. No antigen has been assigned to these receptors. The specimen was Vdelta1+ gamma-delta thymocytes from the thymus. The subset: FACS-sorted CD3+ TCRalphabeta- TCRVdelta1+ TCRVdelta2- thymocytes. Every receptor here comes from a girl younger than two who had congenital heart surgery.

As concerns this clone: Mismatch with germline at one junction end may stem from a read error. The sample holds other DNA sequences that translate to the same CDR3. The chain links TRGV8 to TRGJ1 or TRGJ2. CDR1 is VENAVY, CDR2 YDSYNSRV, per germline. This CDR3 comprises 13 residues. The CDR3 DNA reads TGTGCTACCTGGGATAGTGGAAATTATAAGAAACTCTTT. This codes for CATWDSGNYKKLF.

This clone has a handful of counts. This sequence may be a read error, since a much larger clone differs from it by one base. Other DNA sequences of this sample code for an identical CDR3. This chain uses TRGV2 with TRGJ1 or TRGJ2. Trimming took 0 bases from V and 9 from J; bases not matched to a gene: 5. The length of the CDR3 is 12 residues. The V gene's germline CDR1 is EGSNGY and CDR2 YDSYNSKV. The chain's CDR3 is CATWDGRSKKLF. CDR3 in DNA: TGTGCCACCTGGGACGGGCGATCTAAGAAACTCTTT.

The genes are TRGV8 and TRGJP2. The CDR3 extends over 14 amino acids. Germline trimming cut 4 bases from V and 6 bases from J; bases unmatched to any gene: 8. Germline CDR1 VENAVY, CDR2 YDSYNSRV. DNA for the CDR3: TGTGCCACCTGGGACCCCAGGGGTGATTGGATCAAGACGTTT. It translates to CATWDPRGDWIKTF.

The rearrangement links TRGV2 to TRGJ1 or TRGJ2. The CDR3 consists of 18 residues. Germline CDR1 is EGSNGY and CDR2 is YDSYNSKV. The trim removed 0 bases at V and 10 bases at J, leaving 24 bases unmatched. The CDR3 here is CATWDGHRDSAEGGKKLF. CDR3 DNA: TGTGCCACCTGGGACGGGCATAGGGATTCGGCTGAGGGCGGCAAGAAACTCTTT.

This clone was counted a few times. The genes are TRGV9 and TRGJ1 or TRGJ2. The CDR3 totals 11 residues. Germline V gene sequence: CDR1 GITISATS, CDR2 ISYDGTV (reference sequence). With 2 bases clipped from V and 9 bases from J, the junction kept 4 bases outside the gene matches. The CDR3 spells CALWEGAKKLF. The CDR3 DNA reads TGTGCCTTGTGGGAGGGCGCTAAGAAACTCTTT.

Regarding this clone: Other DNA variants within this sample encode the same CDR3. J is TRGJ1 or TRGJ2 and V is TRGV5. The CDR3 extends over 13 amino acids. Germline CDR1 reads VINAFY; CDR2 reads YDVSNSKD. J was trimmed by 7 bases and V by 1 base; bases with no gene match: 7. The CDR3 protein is CATWDRRCYKKLF. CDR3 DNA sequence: TGTGCCACCTGGGACAGACGTTGCTATAAGAAACTCTTT.

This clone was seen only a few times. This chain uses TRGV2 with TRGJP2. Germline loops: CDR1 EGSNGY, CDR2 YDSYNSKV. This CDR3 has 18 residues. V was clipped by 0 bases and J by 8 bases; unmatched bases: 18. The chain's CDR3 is CATWDGLPQVLWDWIKTF. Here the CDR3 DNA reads TGTGCCACCTGGGACGGGCTCCCACAGGTTCTTTGGGATTGGATCAAGACGTTT.

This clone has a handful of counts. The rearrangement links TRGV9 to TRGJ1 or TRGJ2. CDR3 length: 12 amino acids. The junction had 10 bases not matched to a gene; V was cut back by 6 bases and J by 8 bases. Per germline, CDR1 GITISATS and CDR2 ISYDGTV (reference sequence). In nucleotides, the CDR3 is TGTGCCTTGTGGAATTTGGAACATAAGAAACTCTTT. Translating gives CALWNLEHKKLF.

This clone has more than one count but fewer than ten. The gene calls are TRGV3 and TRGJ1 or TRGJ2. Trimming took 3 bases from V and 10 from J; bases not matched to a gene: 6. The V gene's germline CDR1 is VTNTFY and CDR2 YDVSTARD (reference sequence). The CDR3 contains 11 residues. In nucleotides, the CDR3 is TGTGCCACCTGGGACTTAGCCAAGAAACTCTTT. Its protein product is CATWDLAKKLF.

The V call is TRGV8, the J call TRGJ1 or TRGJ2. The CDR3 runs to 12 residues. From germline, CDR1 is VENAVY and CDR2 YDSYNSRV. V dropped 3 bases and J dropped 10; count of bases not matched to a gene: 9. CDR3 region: CATWDFTRKKLF. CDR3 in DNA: TGTGCCACCTGGGATTTCACCCGAAAGAAACTCTTT.